Listed here are 30 T cell receptor beta chains from one sample, sequenced in a study of immune characterization of retroperitoneal liposarcoma. MiXCR, applied by TCRdb to the PCR reads, yields one record per CDR3 protein. This table has about 10,000 distinct CDR3 sequences, 37% appearing once. Sequenced input: tumor tissue. The receptors were sampled from a male donor with retroperitoneal liposarcoma.

This clonotype was observed many times. This chain uses TRBV6-1 with TRBJ2-3, with D perhaps TRBD1 or TRBD2 (5 bases each). The end of the DNA is better explained by TRBJ2-7, so the J call may be wrong. The CDR3 length is 12 residues. CDR1 and CDR2 (germline): MNHNS, SASEGT. The CDR3, as DNA: TGTGCCAGCAGCAGGGACCCAGGCGAGCAGTACTTC. Protein: CASSRDPGEQYF.

This chain links TRBV27 with TRBJ2-1; D possibly matches TRBD1 or TRBD2 (5 bases each). V lost 5 bases, J lost 10 bases, and 15 bases lay in between. Looked up from germline, CDR1 is MNHEY and CDR2 is SMNVEV (reference sequence). The CDR3 has 13 residues. The CDR3: CASSLTGTYEQFF. CDR3 nucleotides: TGTGCCAGCAGTCTAACGGGGACCTACGAGCAGTTCTTC.

V is TRBV28 and J is TRBJ2-5; unclear D gene. The J call could be wrong; TRBJ2-7 is a better fit for the DNA end. The CDR3 totals 16 residues. Germline CDR1 reads MDHEN; CDR2 reads SYDVKM. CDR3 nucleotides: TGTGCCAGCAGTTTACTTTCCCACCCCCCCTCCTACGAGCAGTACTTC. It encodes CASSLLSHPPSYEQYF.

J is TRBJ1-2 and V is TRBV6-2 or TRBV6-3; no firm D call. CDR3 length: 12 residues. V was shortened by 2 bases and J by 8 bases, with 9 bases between the two germline ends. The germline CDR1 and CDR2 sequences are MNHEY and SVGEGT. CDR3 nucleotides: TGTGCCAGCAGTTACGGGGTTGGAGGCTACACCTTC. It codes for CASSYGVGGYTF.

This clonotype was recorded a few times. In nucleotides, the CDR3 is TGTGCCAGCAGCCACAACCTTGAAGCTTTCTTT. Translating gives CASSHNLEAFF. The chain joins TRBV6-1 to TRBJ1-1; no firm D call. The CDR3 totals 11 residues. V was trimmed by 6 bases and J by 7 bases, leaving 9 bases between them. CDR1 and CDR2 from the germline V gene are MNHNS and SASEGT.

This clonotype is medium-sized. The rearrangement joins TRBV7-2 to TRBJ2-1, with D unclear. V lost 1 base, J lost 2 bases, and 9 bases lay in between. The germline CDR1 and CDR2 sequences are SGHTA and FQGNSA. This CDR3 has 15 amino acids. The CDR3 protein is CASSLESETYNEQFF. CDR3 nucleotide sequence: TGTGCCAGCAGCTTAGAGAGCGAGACCTACAATGAGCAGTTCTTC.

The chain is built from TRBV4-2 and TRBJ2-5; 9 nucleotides agree with TRBD2. TRBJ2-7 matches the DNA end more closely, so the J call is doubtful. The CDR3 is 15 amino acids. Looked up from germline, CDR1 is LGHNA and CDR2 is YNFKEQ. CDR3 sequence reads: CASSQETSGSYEQYF. Here the CDR3 DNA reads TGTGCCAGCAGCCAAGAGACTAGCGGCTCCTACGAGCAGTACTTC.

The rearrangement links TRBV6-1 to TRBJ2-4, with 7 bases lining up with TRBD1. This CDR3 is 15 amino acids long. The V gene end was trimmed by 7 bases and the J gene end by 4 bases; junction bases not matched to a gene: 10. Germline assignment: CDR1 MNHNS and CDR2 SASEGT. The CDR3 region is CASIEVPGGKNIQYF. DNA of the CDR3: TGTGCCAGCATCGAGGTTCCAGGGGGTAAAAACATTCAGTACTTC.

This clonotype was detected once. The chain recombines TRBV6-1 with TRBJ1-6; D is unclear. The CDR3 spans 14 residues. Trimming stripped 2 bases from V and 10 bases from J, with 12 bases between. Germline V gene lookup returns CDR1 MNHNS and CDR2 SASEGT. CDR3 protein: CASSERYSHSPLHF. The CDR3 DNA follows: TGTGCCAGCAGTGAACGGTACTCTCACTCACCCCTCCACTTT.

This clonotype has at least ten counts. V is TRBV6-5 and J is TRBJ2-1; TRBD1 matches at 9 bases. Near its end, the DNA agrees better with TRBJ2-7, so the J call may be wrong. Germline V gene data show CDR1 as MNHEY and CDR2 as SVGAGI. The CDR3 loop spans 14 amino acids. In DNA, the CDR3 is TGTGCCAGCAGTTACTCTGGACAGGGGAATGAGCAGTACTTC. Its translation is CASSYSGQGNEQYF.

In this sample, this clonotype turned up many times. The chain has TRBV6-1 and TRBJ2-1, with 8 bases fitting TRBD2. Per germline, CDR1 MNHNS and CDR2 SASEGT. This CDR3 comprises 15 residues. V was clipped by 2 bases and J by 7 bases; unmatched bases: 7. In nucleotides, the CDR3 is TGTGCCAGCAGTGAATTTGTCGGGAGGGGAAATGAGCAGTTCTTC. It encodes CASSEFVGRGNEQFF.

The chain joins TRBV6-1 to TRBJ2-3, with TRBD1 matching over 10 bases. The CDR3 sequence is 14 residues long. The junction had 3 bases not matched to a gene; V was cut back by 5 bases and J by 4 bases. Germline V gives CDR1 MNHNS, CDR2 SASEGT. CDR3 sequence: CASSRQGAPDTQYF. The CDR3 DNA is TGTGCCAGCAGTAGACAGGGGGCCCCAGATACGCAGTATTTT.

This chain joins TRBV25-1 and TRBJ2-6, with D perhaps TRBD1 (5 bases). The J call may be faulty, since TRBJ2-7 better matches the DNA end. The CDR3 covers 15 residues. Germline-derived CDR1 and CDR2 are MGHDK and SYGVNS. The CDR3 loop reads CASSTTGEPSYEQYF. For the CDR3, the DNA is TGTGCCAGCAGTACAACAGGAGAACCATCCTACGAGCAGTACTTC.

As concerns this clonotype: A much larger clone sits a single nucleotide away, making a read error possible. The chain recombines TRBV7-2 with TRBJ1-2; 9 nucleotides agree with TRBD1. Per the germline V gene, CDR1 is SGHTA and CDR2 is FQGNSA. The CDR3 contains 15 residues. The CDR3 protein is CASSQTGGASYGYNF. The CDR3 coding sequence is TGTGCCAGCAGTCAAACAGGGGGCGCGAGCTATGGCTACAACTTC.

The CDR3 nucleotides are TGTGCCAGCAGTGTCACAGGGGGCGGCAATCAGCCCCAGCATTTT. As protein: CASSVTGGGNQPQHF. This chain uses TRBV6-1 with TRBJ1-5; 9 nucleotides match TRBD1. The V gene end was trimmed by 4 bases and the J gene end by 2 bases; junction bases not matched to a gene: 3. Per germline, CDR1 MNHNS and CDR2 SASEGT. The CDR3 runs to 15 residues.

By share, this clonotype counts as large. V is TRBV7-2 and J is TRBJ2-1, with 8 bases fitting TRBD2. V lost 4 bases to trimming and J lost 3 bases; unmatched junction nucleotides: 2. CDR3 length: 14 amino acids. Germline V lookup: CDR1 SGHTA, CDR2 FQGNSA. Here the CDR3 reads CASSSRGVYNEQFF. DNA for the CDR3: TGTGCCAGCAGCTCGCGGGGGGTCTACAATGAGCAGTTCTTC.

This clonotype was picked up a small number of times. CDR3 nucleotides: TGTGCCAGCAGTGAAAGGGGAACCGGGGCCTACGAGCAGTACTTC. It translates to CASSERGTGAYEQYF. The chain combines TRBV6-1 with TRBJ2-3, with D perhaps TRBD1 or TRBD2 (5 bases each). The end of the DNA is better explained by TRBJ2-7, so the J call may be wrong. Germline V gene lookup returns CDR1 MNHNS and CDR2 SASEGT. This CDR3 is built from 15 residues.

This clonotype has ten or more counts. The gene calls are TRBV6-1 and TRBJ2-1; TRBD2 agrees at 11 bases. The J call is doubtful: the DNA matches TRBJ2-7 better. This CDR3 has 15 amino acids. Germline values: CDR1 MNHNS, CDR2 SASEGT. CDR3 sequence (DNA): TGTGCCAGCAAGAAGGGACTAGCGGAGAACTACGAGCAGTACTTC. Translated: CASKKGLAENYEQYF.

Comments on this clonotype: A much more abundant neighbour one base away suggests this may be a read error. The chain carries TRBV6-1 and TRBJ2-3; D assignment may be TRBD1 or TRBD2 (7 bases each). The tail of the sequence fits TRBJ2-1 better, so the J call may be wrong. Looked up from germline, CDR1 is MNHNS and CDR2 is SASEGT. The CDR3 extends over 14 amino acids. In nucleotides, the CDR3 is TGTGCCAGCAGTAGCGGGACAGCAGCCTACGAGCAGTTCTTC. Protein product: CASSSGTAAYEQFF.

About this clonotype: Without the conserved terminal phenylalanine or tryptophan, this CDR3 likely stems from a read error. This sequence joins TRBV10-1 and TRBJ2-5; a possible D gene is TRBD2 (6 bases). The DNA end lines up better with TRBJ2-7; the J call may be wrong. The germline CDR1 and CDR2 sequences are WNHNN and SYGVQD (reference sequence). The CDR3 totals 13 residues. This chain's CDR3 is CASSWDSTYEQYC. As DNA, the CDR3 is TGCGCCAGCAGTTGGGACTCCACCTACGAGCAGTACTGC.

This clonotype has more than one count but fewer than ten. V usage is TRBV6-6 and J usage is TRBJ2-1, with D perhaps TRBD2 (6 bases). The DNA end lines up better with TRBJ2-7; the J call may be wrong. The CDR3 is made up of 15 amino acids. Germline CDR1 and CDR2: MNHNY and SVGAGI (reference sequence). CDR3 coding DNA: TGTGCCAGCAGTTACTCTGGCGGGACTTCCTACGAGCAGTACTTC. The encoded protein is CASSYSGGTSYEQYF.

The gene calls are TRBV27 and TRBJ2-5, with D maybe TRBD2 (6 bases). CDR3 length equals 17 residues. The germline V and J ends were trimmed by 6 bases and 2 bases, with 22 bases remaining between them. The germline V gene has CDR1 MNHEY and CDR2 SMNVEV (reference sequence). The CDR3 reads CASRRDFLRGPQETQYF. The CDR3, as DNA: TGTGCCAGCAGACGGGACTTTCTGCGCGGCCCGCAAGAGACCCAGTACTTC.

This clonotype was recorded only once. This rearrangement joins TRBV7-2 to TRBJ2-1; 12 positions agree with TRBD2. Looked up from germline, CDR1 is SGHTA and CDR2 is FQGNSA. Trimming at V came to 5 bases and at J to 7 bases, leaving 3 bases not matched to a gene. The CDR3 extends over 14 amino acids. For the CDR3, the DNA is TGTGCCAGCAGCCCACTAGCGGGAGGTAATGAGCAGTTCTTC. Amino acids: CASSPLAGGNEQFF.

The rearrangement joins TRBV6-1 to TRBJ2-1, with 10 bases lining up with TRBD2. This CDR3 has 15 residues. V was clipped by 5 bases and J by 3 bases; unmatched bases: 4. Germline loops: CDR1 MNHNS, CDR2 SASEGT. CDR3 sequence reads: CASSRAGGVYNEQFF. The DNA for the CDR3 is TGTGCCAGCAGTCGAGCGGGAGGGGTCTACAATGAGCAGTTCTTC.

This clonotype was found a few times. The chain couples TRBV27 to TRBJ1-4; unclear D gene. Trimming left V 1 base short and J 8 bases short, with 14 bases between. CDR1 and CDR2 from the germline V gene are MNHEY and SMNVEV (reference sequence). The CDR3 is made up of 15 amino acids. The CDR3 here is CASSLLAPEGEKLFF. CDR3 bases: TGTGCCAGCAGTTTATTGGCTCCCGAAGGCGAAAAACTGTTTTTT.

This clonotype was picked up many times. J is TRBJ1-1 and V is TRBV6-1, with no clear D. V lost 3 bases and J lost 0, with 8 bases in between. CDR1 and CDR2 from the germline V gene are MNHNS and SASEGT. The CDR3 length is 14 residues. The CDR3 region is CASSDHGLNTEAFF. The DNA for the CDR3 is TGTGCCAGCAGTGACCACGGATTGAACACTGAAGCTTTCTTT.

The chain uses TRBV7-2 and TRBJ2-4; TRBD1 is a possible D gene (5 bases). The DNA end is more similar to TRBJ2-5, so the J call may be wrong. In germline, CDR1 is SGHTA, CDR2 FQGNSA. The CDR3 covers 13 residues. CDR3 loop: CASSPNRGETQYF. Written as DNA, the CDR3 is TGTGCCAGCAGCCCCAATAGGGGAGAGACCCAGTACTTC.

This clonotype is medium-sized. V gene TRBV7-2 combines with J gene TRBJ2-1, with TRBD1 as a possible D gene (5 bases). The tail of the sequence fits TRBJ2-7 better, so the J call may be wrong. The CDR3 runs to 13 residues. Germline values: CDR1 SGHTA, CDR2 FQGNSA. The DNA of the CDR3 is TGTGCCAGCAGCTTATCCAGGGTATACGAGCAGTACTTC. This codes for CASSLSRVYEQYF.

The rearrangement uses TRBV10-3 and TRBJ2-1; D gene unclear. CDR1 is ENHRY, CDR2 SYGVKD, per germline. With 4 bases removed from V and 10 bases from J, the gap between germline ends came to 14 bases. This CDR3 is built from 13 residues. The CDR3 DNA follows: TGTGCCATCAGTGGAGCAGGTTGGTACGAGCAGTTCTTC. Translating it yields CAISGAGWYEQFF.

V and J are TRBV6-1 and TRBJ2-1; 8 bases are shared with TRBD1. The ends lost 7 bases at V and 5 bases at J; junction bases unmatched: 10. Germline V gene sequence: CDR1 MNHNS, CDR2 SASEGT. The CDR3 is 15 residues long. For the CDR3, the DNA is TGTGCCAGCACCGAGACAGGGGCGCCCGACAATGAGCAGTTCTTC. Translated, it gives CASTETGAPDNEQFF.